This entry lists 5 T cell receptor beta chains sequenced from one sample in a study of blood T cell repertoires in COVID-19. Sequenced by immunoSEQ multiplex PCR; TCRdb stores in-frame clones only, minus some. The sample contains 250,000 to 350,000 clones, approximately 86% of which appear only once. The sequenced sample consisted of peripheral blood. The receptor set was obtained from a man aged 18 to 29 with active or convalescent COVID-19.

V is TRBV4-1 and J is TRBJ1-5, with no clear D. The V gene's germline CDR1 is MGHRA and CDR2 YSYEKL. The V end was cut by 0 bases, the J end by 2 bases, with 5 bases between. This CDR3 is built from 14 residues. The CDR3 nucleotides are TGCGCCAGCAGCCAAGATAGAGGCAATCAGCCCCAGCATTTT. Encoded protein: CASSQDRGNQPQHF.

This chain links TRBV5-1 with TRBJ2-3, with 10 bases fitting TRBD2. Per the germline V gene, CDR1 is SGHRS and CDR2 is YFSETQ. The junction had 13 bases not matched to a gene; V was cut back by 4 bases and J by 2 bases. This CDR3 region has 18 residues. The CDR3 DNA reads TGCGCCAGCAGCCCCGGTAGCGGGGGGACGACCTTCACAGATACGCAGTATTTT. It specifies CASSPGSGGTTFTDTQYF.

The rearrangement links TRBV6-2 or TRBV6-3 to TRBJ2-1, with TRBD2 matching 9 bases. Germline CDR1 reads MNHEY; CDR2 reads SVGEGT. The CDR3 covers 17 residues. Trimming took 3 bases from V and 0 from J; bases not matched to a gene: 6. Here the CDR3 reads CASSYPLAGSSYNEQFF. The CDR3, as DNA: TGTGCCAGCAGTTATCCCCTAGCGGGGAGCTCCTACAATGAGCAGTTCTTC.

The rearrangement uses TRBV9 and TRBJ1-2, with D uncertain. V was cut by 2 bases and J by 2 bases, with 7 bases left in between. This CDR3 contains 13 residues. Germline V gene sequence: CDR1 SGDLS, CDR2 YYNGEE. The CDR3 nucleotides are TGTGCCAGCAGCGTTGGCAGGAACTATGGCTACACCTTC. Translation: CASSVGRNYGYTF.

V usage is TRBV11-2 and J usage is TRBJ2-2, with 9 nucleotides matching TRBD2. The germline V gene has CDR1 SGHAT and CDR2 FQNNGV. This CDR3 region has 15 residues. V shed 8 bases, J shed 3 bases, and the junction held 7 bases outside the gene matches. CDR3 amino acids: CASASSGADTGELFF. CDR3 nucleotide sequence: TGTGCCAGCGCCTCTAGCGGGGCGGACACCGGGGAGCTGTTTTTT.